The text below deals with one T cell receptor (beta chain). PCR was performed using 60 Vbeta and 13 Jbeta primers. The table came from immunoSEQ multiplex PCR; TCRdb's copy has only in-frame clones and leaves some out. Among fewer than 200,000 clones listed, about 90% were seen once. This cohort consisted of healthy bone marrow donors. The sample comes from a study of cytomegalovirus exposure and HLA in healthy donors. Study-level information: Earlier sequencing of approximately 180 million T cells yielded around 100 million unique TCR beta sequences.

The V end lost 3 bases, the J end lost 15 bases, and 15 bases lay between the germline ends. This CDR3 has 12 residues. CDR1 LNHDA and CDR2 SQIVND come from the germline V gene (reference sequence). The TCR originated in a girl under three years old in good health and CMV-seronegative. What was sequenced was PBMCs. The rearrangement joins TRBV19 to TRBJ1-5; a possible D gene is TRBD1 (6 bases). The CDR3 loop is CASSIGTSSLHF. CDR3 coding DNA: TGTGCCAGTAGTATCGGGACATCCTCCTTGCATTTT.